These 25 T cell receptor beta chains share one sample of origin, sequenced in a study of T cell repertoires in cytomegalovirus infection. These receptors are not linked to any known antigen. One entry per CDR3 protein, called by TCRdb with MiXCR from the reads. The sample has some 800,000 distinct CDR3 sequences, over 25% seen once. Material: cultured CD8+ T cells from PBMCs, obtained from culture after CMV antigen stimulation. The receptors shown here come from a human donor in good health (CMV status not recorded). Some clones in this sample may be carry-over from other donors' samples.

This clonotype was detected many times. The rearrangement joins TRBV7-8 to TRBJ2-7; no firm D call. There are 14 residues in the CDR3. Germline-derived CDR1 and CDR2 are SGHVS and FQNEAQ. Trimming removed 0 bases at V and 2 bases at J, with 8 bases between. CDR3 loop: CASSLAGRAYEQYV. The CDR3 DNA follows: TGTGCCAGCAGCTTAGCTGGCAGAGCCTACGAGCAGTACGTC.

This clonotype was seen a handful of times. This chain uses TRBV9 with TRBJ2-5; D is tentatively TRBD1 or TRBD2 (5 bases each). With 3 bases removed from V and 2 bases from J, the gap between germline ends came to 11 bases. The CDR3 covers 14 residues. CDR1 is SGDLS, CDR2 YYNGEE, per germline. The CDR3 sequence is CASSGGTRQETQYF. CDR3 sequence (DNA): TGTGCCAGCAGCGGGGGGACCAGACAAGAGACCCAGTACTTC.

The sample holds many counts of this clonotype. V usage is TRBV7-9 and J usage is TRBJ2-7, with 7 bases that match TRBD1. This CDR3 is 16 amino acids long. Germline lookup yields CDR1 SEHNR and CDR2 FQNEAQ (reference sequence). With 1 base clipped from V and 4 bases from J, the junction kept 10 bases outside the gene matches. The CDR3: CASSLEFRDRRYEQYF. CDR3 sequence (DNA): TGTGCCAGCAGCTTAGAGTTCCGGGACAGACGGTACGAGCAGTACTTC.

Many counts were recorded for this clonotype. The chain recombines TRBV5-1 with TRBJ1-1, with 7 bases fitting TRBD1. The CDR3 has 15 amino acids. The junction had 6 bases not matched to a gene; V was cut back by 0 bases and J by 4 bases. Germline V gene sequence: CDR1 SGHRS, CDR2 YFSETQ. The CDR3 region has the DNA TGCGCCAGCAGCTTGGAGATTACAGGGGCCACTGAAGCTTTCTTT. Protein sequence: CASSLEITGATEAFF. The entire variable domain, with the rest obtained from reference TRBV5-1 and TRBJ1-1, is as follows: KAGVTQTPRYLIKTRGQQVTLSCSPISGHRSVSWYQQTPGQGLQFLFEYFSETQRNKGNFPGRFSGRQFSNSRSEMNVSTLELGDSALYLCASSLEITGATEAFFGQGTRLTVV.

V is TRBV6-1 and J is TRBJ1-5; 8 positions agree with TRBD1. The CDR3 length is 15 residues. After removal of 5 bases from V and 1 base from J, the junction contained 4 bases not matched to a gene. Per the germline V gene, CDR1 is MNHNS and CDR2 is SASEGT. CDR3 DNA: TGTGCCAGCAGTCCGACAGGGGAAAGCAATCAGCCCCAGCATTTT. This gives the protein CASSPTGESNQPQHF.

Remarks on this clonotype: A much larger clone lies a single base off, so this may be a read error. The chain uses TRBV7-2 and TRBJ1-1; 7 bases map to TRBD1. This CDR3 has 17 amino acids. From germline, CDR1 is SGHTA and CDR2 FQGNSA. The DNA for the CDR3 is TGTGCCGGCAGCTTCCCTAACTCCTGGGACAGCCAGGGGGAAGCTTTCTTT. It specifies CAGSFPNSWDSQGEAFF.

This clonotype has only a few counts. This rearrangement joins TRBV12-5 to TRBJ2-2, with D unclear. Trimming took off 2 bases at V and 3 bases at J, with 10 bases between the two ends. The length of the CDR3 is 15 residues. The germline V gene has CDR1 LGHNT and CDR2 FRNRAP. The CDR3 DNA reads TGTGCTAGTGGTTTGTCCGGGTATGACACCGGGGAGCTGTTTTTT. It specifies CASGLSGYDTGELFF.

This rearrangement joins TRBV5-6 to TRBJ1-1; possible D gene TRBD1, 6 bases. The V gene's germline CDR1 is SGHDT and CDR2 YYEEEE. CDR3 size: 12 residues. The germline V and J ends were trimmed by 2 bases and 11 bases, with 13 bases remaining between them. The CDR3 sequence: CASSFWGQWAFF. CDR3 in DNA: TGTGCCAGCAGCTTTTGGGGACAATGGGCTTTCTTT.

This CDR3 reads CASSLDPGGSSYEQYV. The CDR3 DNA follows: TGTGCCAGCAGCTTAGATCCAGGGGGCTCCTCCTACGAGCAGTACGTC. V is TRBV7-6 and J is TRBJ2-7; the match to TRBD1 covers 8 bases. In germline, CDR1 is SGHVS, CDR2 FNYEAQ. This CDR3 has 16 residues. V gave up 1 base and J gave up 0 bases; unmatched junction bases: 5.

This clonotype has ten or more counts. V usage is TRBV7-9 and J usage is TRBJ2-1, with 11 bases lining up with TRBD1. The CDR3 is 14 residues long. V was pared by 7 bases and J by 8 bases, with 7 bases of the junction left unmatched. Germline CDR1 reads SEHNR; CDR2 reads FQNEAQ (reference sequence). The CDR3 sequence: CASMAGTGGDEQFF. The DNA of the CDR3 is TGTGCCAGCATGGCCGGGACAGGGGGAGATGAGCAGTTCTTC.

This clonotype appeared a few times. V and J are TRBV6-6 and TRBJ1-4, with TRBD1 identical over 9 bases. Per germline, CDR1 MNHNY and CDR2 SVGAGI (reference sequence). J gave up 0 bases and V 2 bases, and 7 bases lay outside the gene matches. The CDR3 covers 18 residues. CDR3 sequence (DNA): TGTGCCAGCAGTTACCCGGAGACAGGGGGTGCAACTAATGAAAAACTGTTTTTT. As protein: CASSYPETGGATNEKLFF.

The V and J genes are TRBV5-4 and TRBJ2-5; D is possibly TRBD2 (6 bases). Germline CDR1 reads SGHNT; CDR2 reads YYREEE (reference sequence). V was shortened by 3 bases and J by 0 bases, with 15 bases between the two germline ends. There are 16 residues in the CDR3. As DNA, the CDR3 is TGTGCCAGCAGCTGGCGGGGCCATAGCGACCAAGAGACCCAGTACTTC. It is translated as CASSWRGHSDQETQYF.

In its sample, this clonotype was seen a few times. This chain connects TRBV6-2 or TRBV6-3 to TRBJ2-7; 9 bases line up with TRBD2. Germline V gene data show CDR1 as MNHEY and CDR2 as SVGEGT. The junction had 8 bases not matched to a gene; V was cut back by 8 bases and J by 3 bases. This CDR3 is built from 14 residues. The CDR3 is CASGSGGSFYEQYV. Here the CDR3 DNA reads TGTGCCAGCGGCAGCGGGGGGTCTTTCTACGAGCAGTACGTC.

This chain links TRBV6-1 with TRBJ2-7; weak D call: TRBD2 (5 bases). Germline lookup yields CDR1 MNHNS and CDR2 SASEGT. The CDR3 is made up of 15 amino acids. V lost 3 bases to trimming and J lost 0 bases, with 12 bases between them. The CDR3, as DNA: TGTGCCAGCAGTGAGTGGATAGCGAGCTCCTACGAGCAGTACTTC. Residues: CASSEWIASSYEQYF.

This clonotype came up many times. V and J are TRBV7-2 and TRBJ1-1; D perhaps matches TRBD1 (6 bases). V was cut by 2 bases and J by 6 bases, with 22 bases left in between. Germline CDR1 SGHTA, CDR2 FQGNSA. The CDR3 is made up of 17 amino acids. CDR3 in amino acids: CASSLRPSRGYRAEAFF. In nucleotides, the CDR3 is TGTGCCAGCAGCTTACGCCCCTCCAGGGGCTACAGGGCTGAAGCTTTCTTT.

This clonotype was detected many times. CDR3 in amino acids: CASSNGLAGEQFF. The CDR3 bases are TGTGCCAGCAGCAACGGACTAGCGGGGGAGCAGTTCTTC. The J gene is TRBJ2-1, the V gene TRBV7-2, with 12 bases lining up with TRBD2. Trimming removed 5 bases from V and 10 bases from J; junction bases left unmatched: 3. CDR3 length: 13 amino acids. Germline CDR1 SGHTA, CDR2 FQGNSA.

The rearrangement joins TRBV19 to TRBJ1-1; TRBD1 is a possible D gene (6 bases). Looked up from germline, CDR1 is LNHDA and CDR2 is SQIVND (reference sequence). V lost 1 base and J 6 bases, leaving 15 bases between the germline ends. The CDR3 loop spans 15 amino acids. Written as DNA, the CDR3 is TGTGCCAGTAGTATAGGCGTAGGGGGAACCCCTGAAGCTTTCTTT. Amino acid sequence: CASSIGVGGTPEAFF.

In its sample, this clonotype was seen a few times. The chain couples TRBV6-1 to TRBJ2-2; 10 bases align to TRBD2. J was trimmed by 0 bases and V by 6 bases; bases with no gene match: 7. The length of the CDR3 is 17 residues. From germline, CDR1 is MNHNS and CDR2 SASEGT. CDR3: CASSIPSGGANTGELFF. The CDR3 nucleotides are TGTGCCAGCAGCATCCCTAGCGGGGGAGCGAACACCGGGGAGCTGTTTTTT.

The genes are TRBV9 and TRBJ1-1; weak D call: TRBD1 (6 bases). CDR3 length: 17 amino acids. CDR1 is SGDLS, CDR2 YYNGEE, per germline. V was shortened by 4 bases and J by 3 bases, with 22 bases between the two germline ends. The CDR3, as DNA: TGTGCCAGCAGCTCGGAGGGGGGGGTTAGCCCTGACACTGAAGCTTTCTTT. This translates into CASSSEGGVSPDTEAFF. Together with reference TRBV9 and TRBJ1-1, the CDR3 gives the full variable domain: DSGVTQTPKHLITATGQRVTLRCSPRSGDLSVYWYQQSLDQGLQFLIQYYNGEERAKGNILERFSAQQFPDLHSELNLSSLELGDSALYFCASSSEGGVSPDTEAFFGQGTRLTVV.

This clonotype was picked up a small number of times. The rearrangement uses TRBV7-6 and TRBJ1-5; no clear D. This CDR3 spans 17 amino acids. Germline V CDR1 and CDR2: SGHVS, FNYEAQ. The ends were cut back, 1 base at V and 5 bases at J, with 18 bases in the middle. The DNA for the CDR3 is TGTGCCAGCAGCTTAGAGGGCGCGGGTCCCCTCGATCAGCCCCAGCATTTT. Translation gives CASSLEGAGPLDQPQHF.

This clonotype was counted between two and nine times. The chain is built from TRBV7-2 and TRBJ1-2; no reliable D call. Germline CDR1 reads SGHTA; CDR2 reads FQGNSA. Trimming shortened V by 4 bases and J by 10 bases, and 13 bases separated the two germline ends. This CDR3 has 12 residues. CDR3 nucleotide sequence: TGTGCCAGCAGCTCCCGACCCCGGGACTACACCTTC. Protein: CASSSRPRDYTF.

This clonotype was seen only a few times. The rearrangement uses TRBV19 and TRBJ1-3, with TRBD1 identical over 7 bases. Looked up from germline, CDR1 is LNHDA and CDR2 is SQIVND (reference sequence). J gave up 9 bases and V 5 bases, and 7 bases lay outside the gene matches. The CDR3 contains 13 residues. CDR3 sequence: CASSLRTGSTIYF. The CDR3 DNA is TGTGCCAGTAGTCTCAGGACAGGATCCACCATATATTTT.

The CDR3 sequence: CASSQGVYNTGELFF. The CDR3 DNA reads TGCGCCAGCAGCCAAGGGGTGTATAACACCGGGGAGCTGTTTTTT. The rearrangement links TRBV4-1 to TRBJ2-2; D not certain. V gave up 1 base and J gave up 2 bases, with 8 bases separating them. CDR3 length equals 15 residues. Germline lookup yields CDR1 MGHRA and CDR2 YSYEKL.

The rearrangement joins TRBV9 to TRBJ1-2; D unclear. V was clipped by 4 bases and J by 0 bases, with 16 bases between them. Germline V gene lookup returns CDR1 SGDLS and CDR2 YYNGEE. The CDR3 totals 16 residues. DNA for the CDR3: TGTGCCAGCAGCCCACGGACCACGGAAGCTAACTATGGCTACACCTTC. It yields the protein CASSPRTTEANYGYTF.

The CDR3 here is CASGSDRGGPVSLADNQETQYF. CDR3 nucleotides: TGTGCCAGCGGCAGTGACAGGGGTGGTCCCGTTAGCCTAGCGGACAACCAAGAGACCCAGTACTTC. The chain employs TRBV7-9 and TRBJ2-5, with a tentative D call TRBD1 (8 bases). Trimming took off 8 bases at V and 0 bases at J, with 37 bases between the two ends. CDR1 and CDR2 (germline): SEHNR, FQNEAQ (reference sequence). This CDR3 comprises 22 residues.